A selection of T cell receptor beta chains follows, all from one sample in a study of blood T cell repertoires in COVID-19. Assay used: immunoSEQ multiplex PCR; TCRdb lists only in-frame clones, some missing. The sample holds roughly 77,000 clones, 70% to 90% seen once. Material: peripheral blood. These TCRs come from an elderly woman with active COVID-19. Each CDR3 is given with its conserved first and last residue. A D gene is named only where the DNA matches it firmly. Expanded clones get a size class; other rows say once, few or many, or leave the size out.

j_gene | abundance | v_gene | d_gene | CDR3aa | CDR3nt
TRBJ2-7 | . | TRBV27 | . | CASSLASYSYEQYF | TGTGCCAGCAGTCTCGCTAGCTACTCCTACGAGCAGTACTTC
TRBJ1-1 | . | TRBV6-6 | TRBD1 | CASSDRVTEAFF | TGTGCCAGCAGTGACAGGGTGACTGAAGCTTTCTTT
TRBJ2-5 | . | TRBV27 | . | CASSRQGGSETQYF | TGTGCCAGCAGCAGACAGGGAGGTTCGGAGACCCAGTACTTC
TRBJ2-7 | . | TRBV29-1 | . | CSVVSHEQYF | TGCAGCGTTGTCTCCCACGAGCAGTACTTC
TRBJ1-1 | . | TRBV19 | TRBD1 | CASSMGGQWAFF | TGTGCCAGTAGTATGGGGGGACAGTGGGCTTTCTTT
TRBJ2-7 | . | TRBV28 | TRBD1 | CARQPLWRQGAPYEQYF | TGTGCCAGACAGCCTCTATGGAGACAGGGGGCGCCCTACGAGCAGTACTTC
TRBJ2-7 | . | TRBV9 | . | CASSVDPDIYEQYF | TGTGCCAGCAGCGTAGATCCAGATATCTACGAGCAGTACTTC
TRBJ2-7 | few | TRBV19 | TRBD2 | CASREVHLSSYEQYF | TGTGCCAGTCGGGAGGTACACCTTAGCTCCTACGAGCAGTACTTC
TRBJ1-6 | . | TRBV5-6 | . | CASSPHRASPLHF | TGTGCCAGCAGCCCACACAGGGCTTCACCCCTCCACTTT
TRBJ1-1 | once | TRBV15 | . | CATSRTGHMNTEAFF | TGTGCCACCAGCAGAACGGGACATATGAACACTGAAGCTTTCTTT
TRBJ1-2 | . | TRBV11-2 | TRBD1 | CASSLDVGQGADYTF | TGTGCCAGCAGCTTAGATGTGGGACAGGGGGCGGACTACACCTTC
TRBJ2-1 | once | TRBV7-8 | . | CASSLGERSYNEQFF | TGTGCCAGCAGCCTCGGGGAGAGGTCCTACAATGAGCAGTTCTTC
TRBJ2-7 | once | TRBV2 | . | CASSEARGVYEQYF | TGTGCCAGCAGTGAAGCCAGGGGTGTCTACGAGCAGTACTTC
TRBJ2-1 | . | TRBV7-3 | . | CASSLTLENEQFF | TGTGCCAGCAGCTTAACGTTGGAGAATGAGCAGTTCTTC
TRBJ1-5 | once | TRBV29-1 | TRBD1 | CSVLVAGGQPQHF | TGCAGCGTTTTAGTGGCAGGGGGTCAGCCCCAGCATTTT
TRBJ2-7 | once | TRBV18 | . | CASSPPNRGGFYEQYF | TGTGCCAGCTCACCACCTAACAGGGGGGGTTTCTACGAGCAGTACTTC
TRBJ2-7 | . | TRBV4-1 | . | CASSQGVGRQGVWSSYEQYF | TGCGCCAGCAGCCAAGGCGTCGGGCGGCAGGGCGTTTGGAGCTCCTACGAGCAGTACTTC
TRBJ2-7 | . | TRBV5-5 | TRBD2 | CASSLGGTSGNEQYF | TGTGCCAGCAGCTTGGGTGGGACTAGCGGGAACGAGCAGTACTTC
TRBJ1-1 | . | TRBV19 | . | CASSARDIGNTEAFF | TGTGCCAGTAGTGCCCGGGACATTGGGAACACTGAAGCTTTCTTT
TRBJ1-5 | once | TRBV7-2 | . | CASSLMGDQPQHF | TGTGCCAGCAGTTTGATGGGCGATCAGCCCCAGCATTTT
TRBJ2-5 | . | TRBV6-2/TRBV6-3 | . | CASSRWTVQGETQYF | TGTGCCAGCAGCCGCTGGACGGTTCAGGGGGAGACCCAGTACTTC
TRBJ1-6 | few | TRBV6-1 | . | CASSEDRAIGSPLHF | TGTGCCAGCAGTGAAGACAGGGCCATAGGCTCACCCCTCCACTTT
TRBJ1-5 | . | TRBV28 | TRBD1 | CASSLITGGASNQPQHF | TGTGCCAGCAGTTTAATAACAGGGGGCGCAAGCAATCAGCCCCAGCATTTT
TRBJ1-5 | . | TRBV24-1 | . | CATSARAWGQPQHF | TGTGCCACCAGTGCCAGGGCGTGGGGTCAGCCCCAGCATTTT
TRBJ2-1 | . | TRBV29-1 | TRBD1 | CSVQSGTGSYNEQFF | TGCAGCGTCCAATCCGGGACAGGGTCCTACAATGAGCAGTTCTTC
TRBJ2-5 | . | TRBV20-1 | . | CSATPGETQYF | TGCAGTGCTACCCCAGGAGAGACCCAGTACTTC
TRBJ2-7 | few | TRBV6-2/TRBV6-3 | TRBD2 | CASSPQMITSGTGTYEQYF | TGTGCCAGCAGTCCGCAGATGATTACTAGCGGGACCGGAACCTACGAGCAGTACTTC
TRBJ1-3 | once | TRBV14 | . | CASSQVSPGARGNTIYF | TGTGCCAGCAGCCAAGTTAGTCCAGGGGCGCGAGGAAACACCATATATTTT
TRBJ2-2 | . | TRBV7-2 | . | CASSSTFLGGELFF | TGTGCCAGCAGCTCGACTTTCCTGGGCGGGGAGCTGTTTTTT
TRBJ2-1 | . | TRBV7-2 | TRBD2 | CASSASGTSGRNEQFF | TGTGCCAGCAGCGCCTCCGGGACTAGCGGGAGAAATGAGCAGTTCTTC
TRBJ2-3 | . | TRBV19 | TRBD2 | CASSTSGETDTQYF | TGTGCCAGCTCGACTAGCGGGGAAACAGATACGCAGTATTTT
TRBJ1-6 | . | TRBV19 | TRBD1 | CASSIPRTGNNSPLHF | TGTGCCAGTAGTATTCCCCGGACAGGGAATAATTCACCCCTCCACTTT
TRBJ2-1 | . | TRBV5-6 | . | CASSFLYEQFF | TGTGCCAGCAGCTTTCTTTATGAGCAGTTCTTC
TRBJ2-1 | . | TRBV9 | TRBD2 | CASSEGGTSGLGQFF | TGTGCCAGCAGCGAGGGGGGGACTAGCGGTTTAGGGCAGTTCTTC
TRBJ2-3 | . | TRBV9 | . | CASSVGRDQDTQYF | TGTGCCAGCAGCGTAGGGCGGGATCAAGATACGCAGTATTTT
TRBJ2-7 | . | TRBV4-1 | TRBD1 | CASSIPGQVYEQYF | TGCGCCAGCAGCATACCGGGACAGGTGTACGAGCAGTACTTC
TRBJ2-7 | . | TRBV28 | TRBD2 | CASSLGLAYEQYF | TGTGCCAGCAGTCTGGGACTAGCCTACGAGCAGTACTTC
TRBJ2-5 | . | TRBV19 | TRBD2 | CATGLAGVKYQETQYF | TGTGCCACAGGACTAGCGGGAGTAAAGTACCAAGAGACCCAGTACTTC
TRBJ2-1 | . | TRBV30 | . | CAWGPNNEQFF | TGTGCCTGGGGACCAAACAATGAGCAGTTCTTC
TRBJ1-4 | once | TRBV14 | TRBD1 | CASSQAGDRASEKLFF | TGTGCCAGCAGCCAAGCCGGGGACAGGGCTAGTGAAAAACTGTTTTTT
TRBJ2-7 | once | TRBV9 | TRBD2 | CASSPRAGSSYEQYF | TGTGCCAGCAGCCCCCGAGCGGGAAGCTCCTACGAGCAGTACTTC
TRBJ1-2 | . | TRBV5-5 | TRBD1 | CASSPTGGLPYGYTF | TGTGCCAGCAGCCCGACAGGGGGCCTCCCATATGGCTACACCTTC
TRBJ2-5 | . | TRBV5-6 | TRBD1 | CASSSHLGQGGETQYF | TGTGCCAGCAGCTCCCACCTGGGACAGGGAGGAGAGACCCAGTACTTC
TRBJ1-2 | . | TRBV3-1/TRBV3-2 | . | CASSPPNRDLYGYTF | TGTGCCAGCAGCCCGCCCAACAGGGATTTGTATGGCTACACCTTC
TRBJ2-1 | . | TRBV9 | . | CASSVSEVEQFF | TGTGCCAGCAGCGTATCCGAGGTTGAGCAGTTCTTC
TRBJ2-2 | . | TRBV7-2 | TRBD2 | CASSLARGSVTGELFF | TGTGCCAGCAGCTTAGCGCGCGGGAGCGTTACCGGGGAGCTGTTTTTT
TRBJ2-1 | . | TRBV19 | TRBD1 | CASSSTGGNEQFF | TGTGCCAGTAGTTCTACAGGGGGCAATGAGCAGTTCTTC